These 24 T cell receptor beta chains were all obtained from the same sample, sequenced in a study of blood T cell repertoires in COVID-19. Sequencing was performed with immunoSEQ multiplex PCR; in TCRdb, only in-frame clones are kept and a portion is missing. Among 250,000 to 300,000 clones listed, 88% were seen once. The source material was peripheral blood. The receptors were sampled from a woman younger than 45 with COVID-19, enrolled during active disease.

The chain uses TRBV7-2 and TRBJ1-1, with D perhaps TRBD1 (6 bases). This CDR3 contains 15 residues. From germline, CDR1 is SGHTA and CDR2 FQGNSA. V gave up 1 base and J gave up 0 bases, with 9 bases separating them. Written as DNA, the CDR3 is TGTGCCAGCAGCTTAGATTCAGGGGTGAACACTGAAGCTTTCTTT. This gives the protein CASSLDSGVNTEAFF.

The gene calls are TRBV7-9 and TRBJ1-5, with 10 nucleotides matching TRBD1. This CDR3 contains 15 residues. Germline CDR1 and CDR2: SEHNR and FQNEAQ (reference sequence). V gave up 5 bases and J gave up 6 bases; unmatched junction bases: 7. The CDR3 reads CASSQSGQGSQPQHF. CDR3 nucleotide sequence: TGTGCCAGCAGCCAGTCGGGACAGGGGTCTCAGCCCCAGCATTTT.

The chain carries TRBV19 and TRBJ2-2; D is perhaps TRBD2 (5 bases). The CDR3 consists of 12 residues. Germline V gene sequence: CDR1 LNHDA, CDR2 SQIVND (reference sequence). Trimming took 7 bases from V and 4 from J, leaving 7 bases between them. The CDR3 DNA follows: TGTGCCAGTATGAGGGCCACCGGGGAGCTGTTTTTT. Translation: CASMRATGELFF.

This CDR3 is CASCLRVERVTDTQYF. The CDR3 DNA reads as TGTGCCAGCTGCCTGAGGGTTGAGCGGGTTACCGATACGCAGTATTTT. This chain uses TRBV28 with TRBJ2-3; possibly TRBD2 for D (6 bases). V was shortened by 8 bases and J by 6 bases, with 24 bases between the two germline ends. Germline V gene data show CDR1 as MDHEN and CDR2 as SYDVKM. This CDR3 is 16 amino acids long.

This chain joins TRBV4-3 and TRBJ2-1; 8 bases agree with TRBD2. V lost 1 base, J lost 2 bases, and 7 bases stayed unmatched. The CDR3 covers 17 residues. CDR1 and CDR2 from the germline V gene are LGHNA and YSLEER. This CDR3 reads CASSQVVASGPYNEQFF. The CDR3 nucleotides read TGCGCCAGCAGCCAAGTAGTAGCTAGCGGGCCCTACAATGAGCAGTTCTTC.

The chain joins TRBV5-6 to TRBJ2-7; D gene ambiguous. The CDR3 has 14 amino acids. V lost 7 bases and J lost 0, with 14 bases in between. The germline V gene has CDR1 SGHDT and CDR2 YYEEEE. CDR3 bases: TGTGCCAGCCGGCGGCCGGAGACCTCCTACGAGCAGTACTTC. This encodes CASRRPETSYEQYF.

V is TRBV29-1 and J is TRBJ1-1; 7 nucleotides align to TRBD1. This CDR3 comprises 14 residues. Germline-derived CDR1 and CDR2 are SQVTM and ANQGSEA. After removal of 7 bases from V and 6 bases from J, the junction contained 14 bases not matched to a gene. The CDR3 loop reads CSGATGVLDAEAFF. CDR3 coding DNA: TGCAGCGGGGCCACAGGGGTCCTAGACGCTGAAGCTTTCTTT.

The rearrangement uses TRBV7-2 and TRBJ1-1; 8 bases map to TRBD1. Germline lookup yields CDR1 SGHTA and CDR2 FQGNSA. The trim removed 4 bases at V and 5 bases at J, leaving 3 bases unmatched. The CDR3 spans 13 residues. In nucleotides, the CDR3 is TGTGCCAGCAGCTCGGACAGGGTGACTGAAGCTTTCTTT. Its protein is CASSSDRVTEAFF. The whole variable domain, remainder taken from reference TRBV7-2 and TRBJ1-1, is GAGVSQSPSNKVTEKGKDVELRCDPISGHTALYWYRQSLGQGLEFLIYFQGNSAPDKSGLPSDRFSAERTGGSVSTLTIQRTQQEDSAVYLCASSSDRVTEAFFGQGTRLTVV.

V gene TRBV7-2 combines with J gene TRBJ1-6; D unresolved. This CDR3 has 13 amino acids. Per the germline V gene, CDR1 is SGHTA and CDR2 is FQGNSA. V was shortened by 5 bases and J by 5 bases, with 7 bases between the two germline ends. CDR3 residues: CASSRKHNSPLHF. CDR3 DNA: TGTGCCAGCAGCCGCAAGCATAATTCACCCCTCCACTTT.

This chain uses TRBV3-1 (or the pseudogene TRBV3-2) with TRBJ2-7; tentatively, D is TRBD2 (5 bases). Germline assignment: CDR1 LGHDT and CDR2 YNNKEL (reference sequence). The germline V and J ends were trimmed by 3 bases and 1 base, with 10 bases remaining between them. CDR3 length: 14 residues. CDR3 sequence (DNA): TGTGCCAGCAGCCAGGGAGCGCGATCCTACGAGCAGTACTTC. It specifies CASSQGARSYEQYF.

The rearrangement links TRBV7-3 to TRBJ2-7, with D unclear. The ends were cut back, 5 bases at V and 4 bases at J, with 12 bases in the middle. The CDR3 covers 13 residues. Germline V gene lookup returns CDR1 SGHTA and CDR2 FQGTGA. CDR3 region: CASSHSYGYEQYF. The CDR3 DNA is TGTGCCAGCAGCCACTCGTACGGGTACGAGCAGTACTTC.

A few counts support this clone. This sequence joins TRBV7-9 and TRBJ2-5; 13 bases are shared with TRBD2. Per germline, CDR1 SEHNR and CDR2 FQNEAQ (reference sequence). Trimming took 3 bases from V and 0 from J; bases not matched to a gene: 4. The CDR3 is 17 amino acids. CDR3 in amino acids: CASSLGLAGRYQETQYF. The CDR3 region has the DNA TGTGCCAGCAGCTTGGGACTAGCGGGAAGGTACCAAGAGACCCAGTACTTC.

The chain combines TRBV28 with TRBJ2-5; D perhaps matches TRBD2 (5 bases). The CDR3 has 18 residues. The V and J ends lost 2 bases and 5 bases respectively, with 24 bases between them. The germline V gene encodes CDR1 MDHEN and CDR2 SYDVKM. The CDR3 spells CASSLREMRRLQRETQYF. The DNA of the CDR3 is TGTGCCAGCAGTTTAAGGGAGATGCGGCGACTACAGCGGGAGACCCAGTACTTC.

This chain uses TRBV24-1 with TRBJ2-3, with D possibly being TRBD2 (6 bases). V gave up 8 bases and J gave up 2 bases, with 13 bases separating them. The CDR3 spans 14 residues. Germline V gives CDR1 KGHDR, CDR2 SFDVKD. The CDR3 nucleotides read TGTGCCACCACCCAAGCGGGTATCACAGATACGCAGTATTTT. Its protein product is CATTQAGITDTQYF.

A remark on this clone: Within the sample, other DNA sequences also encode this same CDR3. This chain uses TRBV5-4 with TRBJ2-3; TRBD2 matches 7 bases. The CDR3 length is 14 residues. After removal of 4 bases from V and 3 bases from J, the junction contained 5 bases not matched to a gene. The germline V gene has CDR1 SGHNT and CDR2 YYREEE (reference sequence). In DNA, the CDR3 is TGTGCCAGCAGCCTGACTAGCAGAACAGATACGCAGTATTTT. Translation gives CASSLTSRTDTQYF.

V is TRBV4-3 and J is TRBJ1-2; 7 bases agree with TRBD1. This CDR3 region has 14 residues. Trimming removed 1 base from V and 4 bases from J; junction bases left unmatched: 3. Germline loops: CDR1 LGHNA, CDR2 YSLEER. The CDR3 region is CASSQVGGSYGYTF. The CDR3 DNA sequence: TGCGCCAGCAGCCAAGTAGGGGGCAGCTATGGCTACACCTTC.

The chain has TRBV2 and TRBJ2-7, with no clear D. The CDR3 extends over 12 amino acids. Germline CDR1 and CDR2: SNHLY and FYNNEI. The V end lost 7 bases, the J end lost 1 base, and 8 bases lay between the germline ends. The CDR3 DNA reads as TGTGCCAGCAAGGAGACTTCCTACGAGCAGTACTTC. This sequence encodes CASKETSYEQYF.

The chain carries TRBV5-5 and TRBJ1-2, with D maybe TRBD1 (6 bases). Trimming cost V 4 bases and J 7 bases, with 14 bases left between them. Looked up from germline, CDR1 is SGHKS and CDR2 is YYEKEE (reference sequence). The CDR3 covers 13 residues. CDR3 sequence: CASSPSQGFGYTF. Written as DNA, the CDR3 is TGTGCCAGCAGCCCGTCCCAGGGGTTTGGCTACACCTTC.

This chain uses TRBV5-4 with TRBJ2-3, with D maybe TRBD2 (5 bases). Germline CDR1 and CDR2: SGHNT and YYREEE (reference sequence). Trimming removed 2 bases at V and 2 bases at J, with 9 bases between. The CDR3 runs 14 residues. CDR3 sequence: CASSLNRDTDTQYF. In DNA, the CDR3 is TGTGCCAGCAGCTTAAACCGGGACACAGATACGCAGTATTTT.

The DNA for the CDR3 is TGCGCCAGCAGCCCGGGGGGTCCCTCCTACAATGAGCAGTTCTTC. It is translated as CASSPGGPSYNEQFF. The J gene is TRBJ2-1, the V gene TRBV5-1; 7 positions agree with TRBD2. The CDR3 spans 15 residues. Germline V gene lookup returns CDR1 SGHRS and CDR2 YFSETQ. Trimming cost V 4 bases and J 0 bases; bases outside gene matches: 4.

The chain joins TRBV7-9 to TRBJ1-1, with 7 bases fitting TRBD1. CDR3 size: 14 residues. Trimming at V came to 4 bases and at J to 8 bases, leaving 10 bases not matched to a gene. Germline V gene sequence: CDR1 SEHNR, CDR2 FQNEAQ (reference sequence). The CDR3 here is CASSSDLTGMEAFF. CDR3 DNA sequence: TGTGCCAGCAGCTCAGACTTGACAGGGATGGAAGCTTTCTTT. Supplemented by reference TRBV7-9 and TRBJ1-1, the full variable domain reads DTGVSQNPRHKITKRGQNVTFRCDPISEHNRLYWYRQTLGQGPEFLTYFQNEAQLEKSRLLSDRFSAERPKGSFSTLEIQRTEQGDSAMYLCASSSDLTGMEAFFGQGTRLTVV.

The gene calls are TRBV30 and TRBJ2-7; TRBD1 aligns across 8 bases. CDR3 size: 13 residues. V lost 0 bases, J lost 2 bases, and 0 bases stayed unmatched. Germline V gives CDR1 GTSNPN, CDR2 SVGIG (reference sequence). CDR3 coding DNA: TGTGCCTGGAGTGTGGACAGGGCCTACGAGCAGTACTTC. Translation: CAWSVDRAYEQYF.

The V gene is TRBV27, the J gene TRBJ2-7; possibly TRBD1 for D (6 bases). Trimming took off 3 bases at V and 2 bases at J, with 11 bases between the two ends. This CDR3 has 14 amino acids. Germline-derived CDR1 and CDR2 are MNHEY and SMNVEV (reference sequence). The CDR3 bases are TGTGCCAGCAGTTTCTATGGGGGCCCCTACGAGCAGTACTTC. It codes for CASSFYGGPYEQYF.

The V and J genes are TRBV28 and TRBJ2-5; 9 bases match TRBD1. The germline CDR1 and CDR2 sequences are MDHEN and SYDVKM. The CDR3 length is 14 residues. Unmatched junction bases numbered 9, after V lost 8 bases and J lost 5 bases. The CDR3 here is CASLTGGSRETQYF. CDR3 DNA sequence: TGTGCCAGCCTTACAGGGGGCTCACGCGAGACCCAGTACTTC.